These 15 T cell receptor beta chains were sequenced from one sample in a study of T cell changes during pregnancy in multiple sclerosis. Produced via immunoSEQ multiplex PCR; TCRdb's table is partial and in-frame only. The sample consists of about 83,000 clones, 90% to 95% of them appearing once. Sample: peripheral blood, taken in the second trimester of pregnancy. These receptors all stem from a female donor with multiple sclerosis, enrolled in a pregnancy study.

This clone was picked up one time. This rearrangement joins TRBV5-1 to TRBJ2-3; 9 bases are shared with TRBD2. V dropped 0 bases and J dropped 1; count of bases not matched to a gene: 0. CDR1 SGHRS and CDR2 YFSETQ come from the germline V gene. The length of the CDR3 is 15 residues. The CDR3 spells CASSLGLAGTDTQYF. The CDR3 DNA follows: TGCGCCAGCAGCTTGGGACTAGCGGGCACAGATACGCAGTATTTT.

This chain uses TRBV6-4 with TRBJ1-1, with TRBD1 as a possible D gene (6 bases). The CDR3 spans 15 residues. Trimming shortened V by 0 bases and J by 1 base, and 9 bases separated the two germline ends. Per the germline V gene, CDR1 is MRHNA and CDR2 is SNTAGT. CDR3 protein: CASSDSGTSNTEAFF. The DNA for the CDR3 is TGTGCCAGCAGTGACTCGGGGACATCGAACACTGAAGCTTTCTTT.

The rearrangement uses TRBV2 and TRBJ1-2; no firm D call. Germline values: CDR1 SNHLY, CDR2 FYNNEI. Between the trimmed V and J ends, which lost 3 bases and 6 bases, there was a span of 8 bases. This CDR3 has 12 amino acids. The CDR3 is CASSDRMHGYTF. CDR3 DNA sequence: TGTGCCAGCAGTGACAGGATGCATGGCTACACCTTC. Complete variable domain (other parts from reference TRBV2 and TRBJ1-2): EPEVTQTPSHQVTQMGQEVILRCVPISNHLYFYWYRQILGQKVEFLVSFYNNEISEKSEIFDDQFSVERPDGSNFTLKIRSTKLEDSAMYFCASSDRMHGYTFGSGTRLTVV.

This clone was seen just once. Other DNA sequences in this sample translate to the same CDR3. The chain carries TRBV9 and TRBJ1-2, with 7 nucleotides matching TRBD1. Germline CDR1 is SGDLS and CDR2 is YYNGEE. This CDR3 has 13 amino acids. Trimming took 4 bases from V and 3 from J; bases not matched to a gene: 3. In DNA form, the CDR3 reads TGTGCCAGCAGCTCCGACAGGGACTATGGCTACACCTTC. It encodes CASSSDRDYGYTF.

The chain has TRBV5-4 and TRBJ2-2, with 9 bases aligning to TRBD1. CDR3 size: 16 residues. Looked up from germline, CDR1 is SGHNT and CDR2 is YYREEE (reference sequence). V lost 2 bases and J lost 7; bases outside the gene matches: 9. CDR3 sequence reads: CASSFHKTGGYGELFF. The CDR3 DNA follows: TGTGCCAGCAGCTTTCATAAGACAGGGGGGTACGGGGAGCTGTTTTTT.

The chain recombines TRBV7-9 with TRBJ1-4; D call uncertain. Germline V gene lookup returns CDR1 SEHNR and CDR2 FQNEAQ (reference sequence). Trimming took off 1 base at V and 3 bases at J, with 12 bases between the two ends. This CDR3 has 16 amino acids. CDR3 sequence (DNA): TGTGCCAGCAGCTTAGGTCCCGAGGGCGCTAATGAAAAACTGTTTTTT. Translation: CASSLGPEGANEKLFF.

The table lists this clone with a few counts. The chain has TRBV7-9 and TRBJ2-7; D possibly corresponds to TRBD1 (6 bases). V gave up 4 bases and J gave up 4 bases, with 26 bases separating them. The germline CDR1 and CDR2 sequences are SEHNR and FQNEAQ (reference sequence). The CDR3 loop spans 18 amino acids. The chain's CDR3 is CASSSPKSKQGAQYEQYF. The CDR3 DNA follows: TGTGCCAGCAGCTCACCTAAGAGCAAACAGGGAGCGCAGTACGAGCAGTACTTC.

V gene TRBV14 combines with J gene TRBJ2-7; D is ambiguous. The length of the CDR3 is 15 residues. Germline V lookup: CDR1 SGHDN, CDR2 FVKESK. The V end lost 0 bases, the J end lost 0 bases, and 9 bases lay between the germline ends. CDR3 bases: TGTGCCAGCAGCCAAGATGCGATGAGCTCCTACGAGCAGTACTTC. It specifies CASSQDAMSSYEQYF.

This chain uses TRBV5-4 with TRBJ2-7, with 7 nucleotides matching TRBD2. There are 13 residues in the CDR3. Germline CDR1 is SGHNT and CDR2 is YYREEE (reference sequence). The ends lost 2 bases at V and 4 bases at J; junction bases unmatched: 3. CDR3 sequence: CASSFSGPYEQYF. CDR3 DNA sequence: TGTGCCAGCAGCTTTAGCGGGCCTTACGAGCAGTACTTC.

V gene TRBV7-6 combines with J gene TRBJ2-5; no definite D call. Trimming took off 5 bases at V and 1 base at J, with 11 bases between the two ends. The CDR3 loop spans 14 amino acids. Per the germline V gene, CDR1 is SGHVS and CDR2 is FNYEAQ. CDR3: CASSPYQRQETQYF. The CDR3 bases are TGTGCCAGCAGCCCCTACCAACGCCAAGAGACCCAGTACTTC.

This clone was observed a single time. The chain combines TRBV28 with TRBJ2-5; no clear D. In germline, CDR1 is MDHEN, CDR2 SYDVKM. V lost 6 bases, J lost 3 bases, and 5 bases lay in between. The CDR3 is made up of 11 amino acids. In DNA, the CDR3 is TGTGCCAGCAGGTCTGAAGAGACCCAGTACTTC. Protein sequence: CASRSEETQYF. Full variable domain (missing parts from reference TRBV28 and TRBJ2-5): DVKVTQSSRYLVKRTGEKVFLECVQDMDHENMFWYRQDPGLGLRLIYFSYDVKMKEKGDIPEGYSVSREKKERFSLILESASTNQTSMYLCASRSEETQYFGPGTRLLVL.

This chain uses TRBV20-1 with TRBJ2-7; a weak D match, TRBD2 (5 bases). V gave up 3 bases and J gave up 7 bases, with 10 bases separating them. This CDR3 contains 11 residues. In germline, CDR1 is DFQATT, CDR2 SNEGSKA (reference sequence). The CDR3 region has the DNA TGCAGTGCTAGTGGACTGGGGGAGCAGTACTTC. This encodes CSASGLGEQYF.

The rearrangement links TRBV2 to TRBJ2-5; TRBD2 matches at 12 bases. Trimming cost V 6 bases and J 4 bases; bases outside gene matches: 9. Germline CDR1 reads SNHLY; CDR2 reads FYNNEI. The CDR3 runs to 16 residues. CDR3 protein: CASRKGLAGSGETQYF. CDR3 DNA sequence: TGTGCCAGCAGAAAGGGACTAGCGGGTTCCGGAGAGACCCAGTACTTC.

This chain links TRBV28 with TRBJ1-2, with unresolved D. The CDR3 consists of 12 residues. Deletions cut 4 bases from V and 3 bases from J, with 6 bases between. The germline V gene encodes CDR1 MDHEN and CDR2 SYDVKM. CDR3 residues: CASSYGDYGYTF. The CDR3 coding sequence is TGTGCCAGCAGTTACGGAGACTATGGCTACACCTTC.

The rearrangement joins TRBV5-1 to TRBJ1-1; 9 bases line up with TRBD1. V dropped 4 bases and J dropped 3; count of bases not matched to a gene: 13. CDR3 length equals 17 residues. CDR1 is SGHRS and CDR2 is YFSETQ in the germline V gene. The DNA for the CDR3 is TGCGCCAGCAGCGTGGGACAGGGCAGTGGGGCGTACACTGAAGCTTTCTTT. Protein sequence: CASSVGQGSGAYTEAFF. Variable domain in full (rest from reference TRBV5-1 and TRBJ1-1): KAGVTQTPRYLIKTRGQQVTLSCSPISGHRSVSWYQQTPGQGLQFLFEYFSETQRNKGNFPGRFSGRQFSNSRSEMNVSTLELGDSALYLCASSVGQGSGAYTEAFFGQGTRLTVV.